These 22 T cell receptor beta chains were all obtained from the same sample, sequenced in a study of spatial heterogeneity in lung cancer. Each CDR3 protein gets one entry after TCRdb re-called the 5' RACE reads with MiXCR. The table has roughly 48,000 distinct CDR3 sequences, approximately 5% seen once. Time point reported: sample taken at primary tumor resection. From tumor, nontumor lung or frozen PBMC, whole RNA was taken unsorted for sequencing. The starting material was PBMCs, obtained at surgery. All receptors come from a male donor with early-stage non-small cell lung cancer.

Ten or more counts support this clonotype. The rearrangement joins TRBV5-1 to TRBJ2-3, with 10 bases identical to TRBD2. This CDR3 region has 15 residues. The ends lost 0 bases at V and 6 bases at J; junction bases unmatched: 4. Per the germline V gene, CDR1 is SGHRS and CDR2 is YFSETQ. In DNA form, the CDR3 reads TGCGCCAGCAGCTTGGATCCTAGCGGGAGTGATACGCAGTATTTT. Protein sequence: CASSLDPSGSDTQYF.

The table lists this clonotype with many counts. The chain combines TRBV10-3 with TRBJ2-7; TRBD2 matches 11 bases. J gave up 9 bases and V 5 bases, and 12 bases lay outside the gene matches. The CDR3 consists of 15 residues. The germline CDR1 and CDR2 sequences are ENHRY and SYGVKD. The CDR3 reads CAISTLSGRAKGQYF. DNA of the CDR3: TGTGCCATCAGTACGCTTAGCGGGAGGGCCAAAGGGCAGTACTTC.

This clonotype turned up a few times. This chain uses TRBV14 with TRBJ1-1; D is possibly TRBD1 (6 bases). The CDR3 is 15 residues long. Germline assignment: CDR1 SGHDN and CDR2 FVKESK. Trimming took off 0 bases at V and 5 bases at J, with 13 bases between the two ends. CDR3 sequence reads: CASSQDWGRRTEAFF. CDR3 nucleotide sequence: TGTGCCAGCAGCCAAGACTGGGGGCGCCGGACTGAAGCTTTCTTT.

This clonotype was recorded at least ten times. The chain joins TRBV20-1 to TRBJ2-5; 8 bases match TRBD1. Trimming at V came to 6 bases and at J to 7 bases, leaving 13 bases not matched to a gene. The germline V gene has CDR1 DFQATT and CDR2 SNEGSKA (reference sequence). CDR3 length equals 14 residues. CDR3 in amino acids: CSASARTGIGTQYF. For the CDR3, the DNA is TGCAGTGCCTCGGCCCGGACAGGGATCGGGACCCAGTACTTC.

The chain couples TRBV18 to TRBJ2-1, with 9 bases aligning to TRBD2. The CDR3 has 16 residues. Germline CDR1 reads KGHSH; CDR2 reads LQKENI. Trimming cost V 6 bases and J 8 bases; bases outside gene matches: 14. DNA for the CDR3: TGTGCCAGCTCGACCCCGGGACTAGCACGAAAGTATGAGCAGTTCTTC. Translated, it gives CASSTPGLARKYEQFF.

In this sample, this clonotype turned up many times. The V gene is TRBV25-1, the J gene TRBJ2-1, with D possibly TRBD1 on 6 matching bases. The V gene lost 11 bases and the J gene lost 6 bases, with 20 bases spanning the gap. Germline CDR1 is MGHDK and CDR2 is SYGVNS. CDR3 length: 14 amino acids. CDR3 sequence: CALTGQGFPNEQFF. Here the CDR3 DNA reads TGTGCCCTCACCGGGCAGGGGTTCCCCAATGAGCAGTTCTTC.

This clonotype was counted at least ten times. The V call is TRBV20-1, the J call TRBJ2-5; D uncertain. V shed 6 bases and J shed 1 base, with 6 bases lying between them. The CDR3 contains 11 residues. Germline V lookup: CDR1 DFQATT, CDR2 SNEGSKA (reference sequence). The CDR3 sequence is CSAYSQETQYF. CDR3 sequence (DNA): TGCAGTGCATACTCCCAAGAGACCCAGTACTTC.

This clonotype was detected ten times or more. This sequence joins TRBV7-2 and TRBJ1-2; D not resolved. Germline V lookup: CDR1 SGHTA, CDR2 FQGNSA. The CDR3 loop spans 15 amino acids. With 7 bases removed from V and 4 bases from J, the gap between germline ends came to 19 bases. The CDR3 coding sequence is TGTGCCAGCACCCTAGGGTGGCAGCCCGGCTATGGCTACACCTTC. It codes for CASTLGWQPGYGYTF.

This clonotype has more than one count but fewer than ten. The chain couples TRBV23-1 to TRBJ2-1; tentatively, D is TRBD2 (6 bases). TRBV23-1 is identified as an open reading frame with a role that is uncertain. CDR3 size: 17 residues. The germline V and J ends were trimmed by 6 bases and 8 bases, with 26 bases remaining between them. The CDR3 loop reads CASSRNTGLLKGDEQFF. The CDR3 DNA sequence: TGCGCCAGCAGCCGAAACACGGGACTCTTGAAGGGCGATGAGCAGTTCTTC.

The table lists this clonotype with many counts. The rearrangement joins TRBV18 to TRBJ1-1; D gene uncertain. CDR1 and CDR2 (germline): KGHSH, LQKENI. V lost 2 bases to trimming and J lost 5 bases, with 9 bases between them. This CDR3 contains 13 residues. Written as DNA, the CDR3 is TGTGCCAGCTCACCATCGGCCTCGACTGAAGCTTTCTTT. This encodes CASSPSASTEAFF.

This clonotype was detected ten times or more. The CDR3 loop is CASTPGRAFYEQYF. The DNA of the CDR3 is TGCGCCAGCACTCCGGGACGGGCTTTCTACGAGCAGTACTTC. The genes are TRBV5-1 and TRBJ2-7; possibly TRBD1 or TRBD2 for D (5 bases each). The V gene's germline CDR1 is SGHRS and CDR2 YFSETQ. This CDR3 comprises 14 residues. Deletions cut 6 bases from V and 3 bases from J, with 16 bases between.

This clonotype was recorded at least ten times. CDR3 sequence (DNA): TGTGCCAGCAGTTACCAGGGGTGGGAAAAACTGTTTTTT. This translates into CASSYQGWEKLFF. The genes are TRBV6-6 and TRBJ1-4; tentatively, D is TRBD1 (6 bases). V was pared by 2 bases and J by 8 bases, with 9 bases between. Per germline, CDR1 MNHNY and CDR2 SVGAGI (reference sequence). The CDR3 is 13 residues long.

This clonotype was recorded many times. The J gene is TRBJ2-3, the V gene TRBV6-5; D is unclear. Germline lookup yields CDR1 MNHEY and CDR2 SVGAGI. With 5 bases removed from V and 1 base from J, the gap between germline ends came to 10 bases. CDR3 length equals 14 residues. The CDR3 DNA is TGTGCCAGCAGTGAGACCTTGGGCACAGATACGCAGTATTTT. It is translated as CASSETLGTDTQYF.

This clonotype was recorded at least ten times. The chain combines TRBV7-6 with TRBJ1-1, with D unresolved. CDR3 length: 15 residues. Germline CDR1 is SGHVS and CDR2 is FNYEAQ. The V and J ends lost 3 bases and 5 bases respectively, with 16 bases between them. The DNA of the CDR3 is TGTGCCAGCAGCTTGGCCCCGACCCCCGGAACTGAAGCTTTCTTT. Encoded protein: CASSLAPTPGTEAFF.

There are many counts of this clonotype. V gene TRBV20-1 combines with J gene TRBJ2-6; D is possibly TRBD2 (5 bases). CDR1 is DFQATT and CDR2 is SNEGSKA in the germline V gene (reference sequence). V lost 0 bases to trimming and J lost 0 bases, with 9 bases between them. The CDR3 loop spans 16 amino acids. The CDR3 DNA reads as TGCAGTGCTAGAGAAGGAGCGGTCTCTGGGGCCAACGTCCTGACTTTC. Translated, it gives CSAREGAVSGANVLTF.

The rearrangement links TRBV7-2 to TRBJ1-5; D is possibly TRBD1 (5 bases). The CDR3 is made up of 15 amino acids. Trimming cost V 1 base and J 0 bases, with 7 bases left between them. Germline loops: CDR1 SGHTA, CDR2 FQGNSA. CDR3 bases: TGTGCCAGCAGCTTAGGGGGACCTAGCAATCAGCCCCAGCATTTT. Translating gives CASSLGGPSNQPQHF.

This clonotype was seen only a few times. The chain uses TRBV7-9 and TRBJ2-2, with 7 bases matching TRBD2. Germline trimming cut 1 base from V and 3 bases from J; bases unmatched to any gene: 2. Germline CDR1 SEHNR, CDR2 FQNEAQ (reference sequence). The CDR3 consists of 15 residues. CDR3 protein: CASSLGGGYTGELFF. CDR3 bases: TGTGCCAGCAGCTTAGGCGGGGGATACACCGGGGAGCTGTTTTTT.

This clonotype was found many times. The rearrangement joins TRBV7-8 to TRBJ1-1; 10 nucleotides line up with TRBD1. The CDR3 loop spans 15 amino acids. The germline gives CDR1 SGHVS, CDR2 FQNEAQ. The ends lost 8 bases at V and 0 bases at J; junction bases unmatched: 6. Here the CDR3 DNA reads TGTGCCAGCCGGGCGGGACAGGGGATGAACACTGAAGCTTTCTTT. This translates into CASRAGQGMNTEAFF.

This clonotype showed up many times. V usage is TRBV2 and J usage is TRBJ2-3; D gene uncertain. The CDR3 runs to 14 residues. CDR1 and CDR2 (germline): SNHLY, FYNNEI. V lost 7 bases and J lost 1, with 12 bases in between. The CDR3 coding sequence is TGTGCCAGCACAGCACGATCCCGCACAGATACGCAGTATTTT. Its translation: CASTARSRTDTQYF.

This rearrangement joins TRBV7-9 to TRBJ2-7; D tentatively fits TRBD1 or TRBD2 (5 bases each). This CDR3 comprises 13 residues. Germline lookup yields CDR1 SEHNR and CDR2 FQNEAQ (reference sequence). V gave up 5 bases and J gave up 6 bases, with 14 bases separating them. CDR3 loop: CASSLPSGSEQYF. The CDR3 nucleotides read TGTGCCAGCAGCCTCCCGTCAGGGAGCGAGCAGTACTTC.

In DNA, the CDR3 is TGTGCCAGCAGCTCCGGGACTAGCGGGGCAAGCTCCTACAATGAGCAGTTCTTC. It codes for CASSSGTSGASSYNEQFF. The J gene is TRBJ2-1, the V gene TRBV7-2; 13 nucleotides line up with TRBD2. CDR3 length: 18 residues. Germline assignment: CDR1 SGHTA and CDR2 FQGNSA. The trim removed 4 bases at V and 0 bases at J, leaving 6 bases unmatched.

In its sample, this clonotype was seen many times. CDR3 coding DNA: TGTGCCAGCAGTTACTCCCCCGGGACAGGTCTCATTCAGTACTTC. It encodes CASSYSPGTGLIQYF. This chain joins TRBV27 and TRBJ2-4; TRBD1 agrees at 8 bases. The CDR3 runs 15 residues. V lost 4 bases to trimming and J lost 9 bases; unmatched junction nucleotides: 11. Germline CDR1 and CDR2: MNHEY and SMNVEV (reference sequence).